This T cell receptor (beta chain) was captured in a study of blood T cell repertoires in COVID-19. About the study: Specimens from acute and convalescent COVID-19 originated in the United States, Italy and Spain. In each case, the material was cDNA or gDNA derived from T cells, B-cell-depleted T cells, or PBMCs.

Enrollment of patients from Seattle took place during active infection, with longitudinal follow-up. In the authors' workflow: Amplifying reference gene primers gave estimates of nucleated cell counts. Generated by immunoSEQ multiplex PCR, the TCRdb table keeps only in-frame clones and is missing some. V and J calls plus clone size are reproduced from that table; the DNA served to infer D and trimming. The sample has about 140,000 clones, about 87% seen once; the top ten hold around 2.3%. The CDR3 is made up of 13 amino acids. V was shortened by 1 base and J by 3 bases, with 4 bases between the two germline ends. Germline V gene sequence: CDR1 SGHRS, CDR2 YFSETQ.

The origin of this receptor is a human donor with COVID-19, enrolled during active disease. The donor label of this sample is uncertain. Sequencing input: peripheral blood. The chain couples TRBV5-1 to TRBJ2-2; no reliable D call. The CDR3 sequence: CASSLRDTGELFF. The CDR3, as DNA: TGCGCCAGCAGCTTGCGGGACACCGGGGAGCTGTTTTTT.